This T cell receptor beta chain was captured in a study of OX40 agonist ivuxolimab in advanced cancers. The data were produced by immunoSEQ multiplex PCR, yet TCRdb's version contains in-frame clones alone and is incomplete. This sample carries about 66,000 clones, approximately 92% of them seen once, and the ten largest clones take approximately 15%. CDR3 size: 17 residues. The V end lost 5 bases, the J end lost 6 bases, and 22 bases lay between the germline ends. Germline V lookup: CDR1 SGHVS, CDR2 FNYEAQ. This clonotype was sampled from an adult with an advanced solid tumor such as melanoma, head and neck, liver or kidney cancer. Sequencing was performed on CD4+ or CD8+ T cells sorted from blood, taken in a trial of the OX40 agonist ivuxolimab. The chain carries TRBV7-6 and TRBJ2-2, with TRBD2 as a possible D gene (6 bases). This CDR3 is CASSGRDRPGLSGELFF. CDR3 sequence (DNA): TGTGCCAGCAGCGGACGGGACCGGCCGGGACTTTCCGGGGAGCTGTTTTTT.